By sample share, the clone carrying this T cell receptor (beta chain) is medium-sized (0.01 to 0.1%). Its target is not known. Authors' data handling: Clinicopathological groups differed in CDR3, with these differences serving to build a distant-metastasis classifier for papillary thyroid cancer. Through MiXCR, TCRdb re-clonotyped the PCR reads. The V and J calls and clone size come from TCRdb's table, not from the authors' own analysis. The data show tens of thousands of clones, roughly a quarter seen once. The source of the sample is a study of metastatic and nonmetastatic thyroid tumors. Study details: From malignant and benign thyroid patients, repertoires in blood and in tumor or nodule tissue were compared. General study findings and limits: Malignant thyroid tumors reportedly had TCR beta diversity that was significantly higher than in benign nodules, in blood and tumor.

Before thyroid surgery, none of the patients had received any treatment. The CDR3 extends over 15 amino acids. Per germline, CDR1 SGHRS and CDR2 YFSETQ. Trimming removed 0 bases from V and 5 bases from J, with 11 bases in between. The sample comprised tumor tissue. This clonotype was sampled from a male donor with papillary thyroid cancer or a benign thyroid nodule (not recorded which). Some clones in this sample may be carry-over from other donors' samples. The rearrangement links TRBV5-1 to TRBJ2-2; D may be TRBD1 or TRBD2 (5 bases each). CDR3 DNA sequence: TGCGCCAGCAGCTTGGTGGGACGGGGAACCGGGGAGCTGTTTTTT. It specifies CASSLVGRGTGELFF.